This T cell receptor (beta chain) was observed in a study of blood T cell repertoires in COVID-19. Study-level information: Sites in the United States, Italy and Spain provided acute and convalescent COVID-19 samples.

Profiling relied on immunoSEQ multiplex PCR, and the TCRdb table lists in-frame clones only, not all of them. The profile shows hundreds of thousands of clones, 90% of them singletons. J lost 1 base, V lost 7 bases, and 6 bases had no gene match. The CDR3 contains 16 residues. In germline, CDR1 is LNHDA, CDR2 SQIVND (reference sequence). Material: PBMCs or T cells enriched from blood (not recorded which). The chain joins TRBV19 to TRBJ2-2; TRBD1 matches at 10 bases. The TCR originated in a woman aged 18-29 years with acute COVID-19. DNA of the CDR3: TGTGCCAGTACCTTCGGGACAGGGGTGAACACCGGGGAGCTGTTTTTT. Encoded protein: CASTFGTGVNTGELFF.